This paragraph covers one T cell receptor (beta chain) sequence. Original processing notes: How many nucleated cells were present was estimated from reference gene primer amplification. The table came from immunoSEQ multiplex PCR; TCRdb's copy has only in-frame clones and leaves some out. V and J calls and clone size come straight from that table; D and trimming were deduced from the DNA. The sample has under 350,000 clones, 80% to 90% seen once. Allocation to cohorts depended on clinical history reported by the participants. Trimming pared 2 bases from V and 4 bases from J, leaving 12 bases between. Per the germline V gene, CDR1 is MGHRA and CDR2 is YSYEKL. This CDR3 has 15 residues. These data are taken from a study of blood T cell repertoires in COVID-19. Study information: COVID-19 samples, acute and convalescent, were from the United States, Italy and Spain. Sources were T cells, B-cell-depleted T cells, or PBMCs; the material itself was cDNA or gDNA.

The chain carries TRBV4-1 and TRBJ1-3; D not resolved. Sequencing input: PBMCs or T cells enriched from blood (not recorded which). This receptor was identified in a woman in her thirties or forties with acute COVID-19. The CDR3 reads CASSQPTRGGNTIYF. The DNA of the CDR3 is TGCGCCAGCAGCCAACCTACACGCGGGGGAAACACCATATATTTT.